These 16 T cell receptor beta chains originate from one sample sequenced in a study of cytomegalovirus exposure and HLA in healthy donors. The study ran its PCR with 60 Vbeta and 13 Jbeta primers. Libraries were prepared by immunoSEQ multiplex PCR; TCRdb keeps only in-frame clonotypes and omits some of them. In the table there are hundreds of thousands of clones, approximately 78% of which are singletons. Specimen: PBMCs. The receptor set was obtained from a man aged 30-40 years in good health and CMV-seronegative.

The V and J genes are TRBV12-5 and TRBJ2-1; possibly TRBD2 for D (6 bases). Germline assignment: CDR1 LGHNT and CDR2 FRNRAP. The CDR3 is 12 amino acids. V was shortened by 6 bases and J by 7 bases, with 10 bases between the two germline ends. The CDR3 DNA reads as TGTGCTAGTGGCTCCCTAGCGAATGAGCAGTTCTTC. Amino acids: CASGSLANEQFF.

The chain has TRBV16 and TRBJ1-4; 7 bases align to TRBD1. The CDR3 has 15 amino acids. The germline CDR1 and CDR2 sequences are KGHSY and FQNENV. The V and J ends lost 6 bases and 7 bases, in that order; junction bases with no gene match: 11. The CDR3 DNA follows: TGTGCCAGCAGTGCTTACCGACAGGGATCTGAAAAACTGTTTTTT. Protein product: CASSAYRQGSEKLFF.

This clone was found a few times. This rearrangement joins TRBV6-1 to TRBJ2-2, with 7 bases identical to TRBD1. This CDR3 is built from 14 residues. Per germline, CDR1 MNHNS and CDR2 SASEGT. V dropped 2 bases and J dropped 7; count of bases not matched to a gene: 4. The CDR3 is CASSELRGIGELFF. As DNA, the CDR3 is TGTGCCAGCAGTGAACTCAGGGGGATCGGGGAGCTGTTTTTT.

The chain links TRBV28 to TRBJ2-1; 9 positions match TRBD2. The germline CDR1 and CDR2 sequences are MDHEN and SYDVKM. With 5 bases clipped from V and 10 bases from J, the junction kept 6 bases outside the gene matches. The CDR3 has 13 residues. For the CDR3, the DNA is TGTGCCAGCAGTATGGGACTAGCCGGAGAGCAGTTCTTC. Amino acid sequence: CASSMGLAGEQFF.

The chain employs TRBV28 and TRBJ1-5; D is unresolved. Trimming left V 3 bases short and J 0 bases short, with 9 bases between. From germline, CDR1 is MDHEN and CDR2 SYDVKM. The CDR3 length is 15 residues. DNA of the CDR3: TGTGCCAGCAGTTTTTCCGGGTATAGCAATCAGCCCCAGCATTTT. This codes for CASSFSGYSNQPQHF.

Here the CDR3 DNA reads TGTGCCAGCAGTTTAGGACAGTCCTACAATGAGCAGTTCTTC. Translated, it gives CASSLGQSYNEQFF. The chain links TRBV6-5 to TRBJ2-1, with D possibly matching TRBD1 (6 bases). There are 14 residues in the CDR3. The V end lost 4 bases, the J end lost 1 base, and 8 bases lay between the germline ends. Germline-derived CDR1 and CDR2 are MNHEY and SVGAGI.

This clone has a single count. V gene TRBV28 combines with J gene TRBJ1-1; TRBD1 might be the D (6 bases). In germline, CDR1 is MDHEN, CDR2 SYDVKM. V lost 11 bases and J lost 9, with 28 bases in between. CDR3 size: 15 residues. The CDR3 is CASGDLGARAYQAFF. Written as DNA, the CDR3 is TGTGCCTCCGGAGATTTGGGGGCCCGGGCCTACCAAGCTTTCTTT.

The table lists this clone with a few counts. CDR3 amino acids: CASSEALGGTEAFF. CDR3 DNA sequence: TGTGCCAGCAGTGAAGCGCTCGGGGGGACTGAAGCTTTCTTT. The rearrangement uses TRBV2 and TRBJ1-1, with D perhaps matching TRBD1 (5 bases). V lost 0 bases to trimming and J lost 5 bases, with 10 bases between them. The germline V gene has CDR1 SNHLY and CDR2 FYNNEI. CDR3 length equals 14 residues.

This chain uses TRBV15 with TRBJ1-2; TRBD1 is a possible D gene (5 bases). CDR1 and CDR2 (germline): LNHNV, YYDKDF (reference sequence). The V and J ends lost 3 bases and 2 bases respectively, with 13 bases between them. The CDR3 length is 15 residues. The chain's CDR3 is CATSRGGTPNYGYTF. CDR3 coding DNA: TGTGCCACCAGCAGGGGGGGGACCCCCAACTATGGCTACACCTTC. The full variable domain, completed using reference TRBV15 and TRBJ1-2, is DAMVIQNPRYQVTQFGKPVTLSCSQTLNHNVMYWYQQKSSQAPKLLFHYYDKDFNNEADTPDNFQSRRPNTSFCFLDIRSPGLGDTAMYLCATSRGGTPNYGYTFGSGTRLTVV.

This chain joins TRBV28 and TRBJ2-1; 7 bases align to TRBD1. V gave up 6 bases and J gave up 3 bases; unmatched junction bases: 5. The CDR3 sequence is 14 residues long. Germline V gene lookup returns CDR1 MDHEN and CDR2 SYDVKM. CDR3 nucleotides: TGTGCCAGCAGGCAGACAGGGAACTACAATGAGCAGTTCTTC. Translated, it gives CASRQTGNYNEQFF.

The rearrangement links TRBV9 to TRBJ2-2; no definite D call. The CDR3 is 14 amino acids. V was clipped by 3 bases and J by 3 bases, with 9 bases between them. Germline values: CDR1 SGDLS, CDR2 YYNGEE. CDR3 region: CASSAPGYTGELFF. For the CDR3, the DNA is TGTGCCAGCAGCGCCCCCGGTTACACCGGGGAGCTGTTTTTT.

This chain links TRBV5-1 with TRBJ2-3; TRBD2 is a possible D gene (5 bases). There are 14 residues in the CDR3. Trimming removed 1 base at V and 3 bases at J, with 9 bases between. The germline V gene encodes CDR1 SGHRS and CDR2 YFSETQ. The CDR3 region has the DNA TGCGCCAGCAGCTTGTTACCGGGGACAGATACGCAGTATTTT. Translating gives CASSLLPGTDTQYF.

The chain combines TRBV18 with TRBJ1-1; D is perhaps TRBD1 (6 bases). CDR1 and CDR2 from the germline V gene are KGHSH and LQKENI. Trimming removed 3 bases from V and 7 bases from J, with 15 bases in between. This CDR3 contains 14 residues. CDR3 DNA sequence: TGTGCCAGCTCACCCGGGCAGGGGCTTAATGAAGCTTTCTTT. It is translated as CASSPGQGLNEAFF.

The count of this clone is one. This sequence joins TRBV28 and TRBJ2-7; no clear D gene. CDR1 is MDHEN, CDR2 SYDVKM, per germline. V was trimmed by 5 bases and J by 7 bases, leaving 12 bases between them. The CDR3 contains 12 residues. The CDR3 DNA follows: TGTGCCAGCAGTCTCCCCGTGGAGGAGCAGTACTTC. This translates into CASSLPVEEQYF.

The rearrangement joins TRBV28 to TRBJ1-2; D not resolved. The V end lost 6 bases, the J end lost 1 base, and 9 bases lay between the germline ends. Germline CDR1 is MDHEN and CDR2 is SYDVKM. The length of the CDR3 is 13 residues. The CDR3 nucleotides read TGTGCCAGCAGACCACAGAATAACTATGGCTACACCTTC. This gives the protein CASRPQNNYGYTF.

Regarding this clone: The same CDR3 is also encoded by other DNA sequences in this sample. The V and J genes are TRBV18 and TRBJ1-1, with 8 bases lining up with TRBD1. V gave up 3 bases and J gave up 2 bases; unmatched junction bases: 5. Germline V gives CDR1 KGHSH, CDR2 LQKENI. CDR3 length equals 15 residues. In DNA, the CDR3 is TGTGCCAGCTCACCGGGACAGGCTCTAAACACTGAAGCTTTCTTT. This gives the protein CASSPGQALNTEAFF.